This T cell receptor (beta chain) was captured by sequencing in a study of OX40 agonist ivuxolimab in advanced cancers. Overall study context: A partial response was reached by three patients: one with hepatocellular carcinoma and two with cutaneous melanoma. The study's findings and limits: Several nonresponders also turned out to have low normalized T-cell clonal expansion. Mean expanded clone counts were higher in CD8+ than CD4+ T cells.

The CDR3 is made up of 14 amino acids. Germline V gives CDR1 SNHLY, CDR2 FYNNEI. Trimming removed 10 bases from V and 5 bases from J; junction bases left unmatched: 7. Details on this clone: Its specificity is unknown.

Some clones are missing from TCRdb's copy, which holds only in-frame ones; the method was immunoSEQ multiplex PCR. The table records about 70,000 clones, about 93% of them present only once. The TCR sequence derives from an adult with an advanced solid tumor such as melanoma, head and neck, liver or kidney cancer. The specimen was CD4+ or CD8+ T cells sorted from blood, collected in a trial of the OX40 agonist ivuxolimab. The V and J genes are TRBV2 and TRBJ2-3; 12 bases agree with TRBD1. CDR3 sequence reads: CAIRDRGLEDTQYF. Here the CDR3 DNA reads TGTGCCATTCGGGACAGGGGGCTGGAAGATACGCAGTATTTT. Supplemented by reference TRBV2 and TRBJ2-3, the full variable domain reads EPEVTQTPSHQVTQMGQEVILRCVPISNHLYFYWYRQILGQKVEFLVSFYNNEISEKSEIFDDQFSVERPDGSNFTLKIRSTKLEDSAMYFCAIRDRGLEDTQYFGPGTRLTVL.